The 18 T cell receptor beta chains listed next were all sequenced from one sample in a study of OX40 agonist ivuxolimab in advanced cancers. Libraries were prepared by immunoSEQ multiplex PCR; TCRdb keeps only in-frame clonotypes and omits some of them. The sample has about 36,000 clones; roughly 80% are singletons. The source material was CD4+ or CD8+ T cells sorted from blood, sampled in a trial of the OX40 agonist ivuxolimab. The receptors originated from an adult with an advanced solid tumor such as melanoma, head and neck, liver or kidney cancer.

The chain recombines TRBV5-6 with TRBJ2-1; no definite D call. The V end was cut by 1 base, the J end by 7 bases, with 9 bases between. The CDR3 length is 13 residues. Germline V lookup: CDR1 SGHDT, CDR2 YYEEEE. The CDR3 here is CASSLIATNEQFF. The CDR3 nucleotides are TGTGCCAGCAGCTTGATTGCTACTAATGAGCAGTTCTTC.

The gene calls are TRBV28 and TRBJ2-7; TRBD2 agrees at 11 bases. CDR1 is MDHEN and CDR2 is SYDVKM in the germline V gene. With V trimmed by 7 bases and J by 3 bases, 2 bases remained unmatched. CDR3 size: 13 residues. The CDR3 DNA follows: TGTGCCAGCAATAGCGGGAGGGGCTACGAGCAGTACTTC. Translating it yields CASNSGRGYEQYF.

This clone was picked up one time. This chain connects TRBV4-1 to TRBJ1-1, with 8 bases matching TRBD1. V was clipped by 1 base and J by 0 bases; unmatched bases: 4. There are 16 residues in the CDR3. Germline V CDR1 and CDR2: MGHRA, YSYEKL. CDR3 region: CASSQAQGGMNTEAFF. As DNA, the CDR3 is TGCGCCAGCAGCCAAGCACAGGGGGGGATGAACACTGAAGCTTTCTTT.

For this clone: This CDR3 is also generated by other DNA sequences in the sample. The chain employs TRBV5-4 and TRBJ1-1; possibly TRBD1 for D (6 bases). Per germline, CDR1 SGHNT and CDR2 YYREEE (reference sequence). CDR3 length: 13 residues. V gave up 2 bases and J gave up 5 bases, with 10 bases separating them. Here the CDR3 reads CASSLQGSTEAFF. CDR3 sequence (DNA): TGTGCCAGCAGCTTACAGGGAAGTACTGAAGCTTTCTTT.

J is TRBJ1-2 and V is TRBV7-9, with unresolved D. CDR3 length: 14 residues. With 4 bases removed from V and 4 bases from J, the gap between germline ends came to 13 bases. In germline, CDR1 is SEHNR, CDR2 FQNEAQ (reference sequence). As DNA, the CDR3 is TGTGCCAGCAGCTCTACAGCCTTGACCTATGGCTACACCTTC. Its protein product is CASSSTALTYGYTF.

A single count supports this clone. CDR3 loop: CASSQLTGTSYEQYF. The CDR3 coding sequence is TGTGCCAGCAGCCAGTTGACAGGGACCTCCTACGAGCAGTACTTC. The J gene is TRBJ2-7, the V gene TRBV4-2, with 7 bases lining up with TRBD1. This CDR3 spans 15 amino acids. J was trimmed by 0 bases and V by 3 bases; bases with no gene match: 5. The V gene's germline CDR1 is LGHNA and CDR2 YNFKEQ.

The chain couples TRBV29-1 to TRBJ1-1; TRBD1 might be the D (5 bases). Germline V lookup: CDR1 SQVTM, CDR2 ANQGSEA. The CDR3 is made up of 11 amino acids. V dropped 7 bases and J dropped 6 bases, with 12 bases sitting between them. The CDR3 sequence is CSARVGAEAFF. The CDR3 DNA sequence: TGCAGCGCTAGAGTAGGGGCTGAAGCTTTCTTT.

The chain carries TRBV28 and TRBJ1-2; no reliable D call. CDR3 length equals 13 residues. Germline V gene lookup returns CDR1 MDHEN and CDR2 SYDVKM. V was clipped by 2 bases and J by 5 bases, with 9 bases between them. DNA of the CDR3: TGTGCCAGCAGTTTAGTTTCCGATTATGGCTACACCTTC. Encoded protein: CASSLVSDYGYTF.

The chain has TRBV5-4 and TRBJ1-2; tentative D call: TRBD1 (5 bases). The CDR3 length is 15 residues. Germline V gene sequence: CDR1 SGHNT, CDR2 YYREEE (reference sequence). Trimming stripped 4 bases from V and 5 bases from J, with 18 bases between. CDR3 loop: CASSPGGYLGYGYTF. Here the CDR3 DNA reads TGTGCCAGCAGCCCGGGGGGGTATCTCGGTTATGGCTACACCTTC.

The sample holds one count of this clone. The chain carries TRBV6-6 and TRBJ1-2; D is undetermined. CDR3 size: 14 residues. CDR1 is MNHNY and CDR2 is SVGAGI in the germline V gene (reference sequence). Deletions cut 2 bases from V and 1 base from J, with 8 bases between. CDR3 sequence reads: CASSYARLNYGYTF. The DNA of the CDR3 is TGTGCCAGCAGTTACGCCAGGCTTAACTATGGCTACACCTTC.

The gene calls are TRBV28 and TRBJ1-2; TRBD1 might be the D (6 bases). This CDR3 is built from 14 residues. CDR1 is MDHEN, CDR2 SYDVKM, per germline. V was clipped by 5 bases and J by 3 bases, with 13 bases between them. CDR3 coding DNA: TGTGCCAGCAGTCTAAGCAGGGGCCACTATGGCTACACCTTC. Translated, it gives CASSLSRGHYGYTF.

V and J are TRBV6-1 and TRBJ1-5; 7 bases map to TRBD1. The CDR3 is made up of 15 amino acids. J was trimmed by 7 bases and V by 2 bases; bases with no gene match: 8. Germline assignment: CDR1 MNHNS and CDR2 SASEGT. DNA of the CDR3: TGTGCCAGCAGTGAATCTAGACAGGGAGGGCAGCCCCAGCATTTT. Translating gives CASSESRQGGQPQHF.

The rearrangement uses TRBV7-8 and TRBJ2-2; no definite D call. Between the trimmed V and J ends, which lost 6 bases and 4 bases, there was a span of 12 bases. Germline CDR1 is SGHVS and CDR2 is FQNEAQ. CDR3 length: 14 residues. CDR3 in amino acids: CASSSAYGTGELFF. CDR3 coding DNA: TGTGCCAGCAGTTCAGCGTACGGCACCGGGGAGCTGTTTTTT.

The chain combines TRBV4-2 with TRBJ2-2; 9 bases line up with TRBD2. Unmatched junction bases numbered 3, after V lost 0 bases and J lost 1 base. The CDR3 loop spans 17 amino acids. The germline V gene encodes CDR1 LGHNA and CDR2 YNFKEQ. CDR3 loop: CASSQDRLAENTGELFF. The DNA for the CDR3 is TGTGCCAGCAGCCAAGATCGACTAGCGGAGAACACCGGGGAGCTGTTTTTT.

The chain couples TRBV27 to TRBJ1-1; possibly TRBD1 for D (5 bases). There are 15 residues in the CDR3. Looked up from germline, CDR1 is MNHEY and CDR2 is SMNVEV (reference sequence). V was trimmed by 3 bases and J by 1 base, leaving 12 bases between them. This CDR3 is CASSLEGAWNTEAFF. The CDR3 region has the DNA TGTGCCAGCAGTTTGGAAGGGGCTTGGAACACTGAAGCTTTCTTT.

The V call is TRBV9, the J call TRBJ1-2; 7 bases fit TRBD1. The V segment lost 3 bases and the J segment 3 bases; nucleotides outside the gene matches: 14. The CDR3 runs 17 residues. CDR1 SGDLS and CDR2 YYNGEE come from the germline V gene. CDR3 residues: CASSEGEVAGQYYGYTF. As DNA, the CDR3 is TGTGCCAGCAGCGAGGGTGAAGTGGCGGGACAGTACTATGGCTACACCTTC.

This clone turned up a few times. The chain has TRBV5-1 and TRBJ1-2; TRBD1 agrees at 8 bases. CDR3 size: 14 residues. Germline CDR1 and CDR2: SGHRS and YFSETQ. Germline trimming cut 4 bases from V and 6 bases from J; bases unmatched to any gene: 8. The CDR3 DNA sequence: TGCGCCAGCAGCCAGCGAGGGACAGGCGATGGCTACACCTTC. Protein product: CASSQRGTGDGYTF.

The V and J genes are TRBV19 and TRBJ2-1; no definite D call. From germline, CDR1 is LNHDA and CDR2 SQIVND (reference sequence). The CDR3 is made up of 12 amino acids. The ends were cut back, 1 base at V and 5 bases at J, with 3 bases in the middle. The DNA of the CDR3 is TGTGCCAGTAGTATAGGGAACAATGAGCAGTTCTTC. The encoded protein is CASSIGNNEQFF.